This TCR beta chain was captured by sequencing in a study of blood T cell repertoires in COVID-19. Across the whole study: COVID-19 samples, acute and convalescent, were from the United States, Italy and Spain. T cells, B-cell-depleted T cells, or PBMCs provided the cDNA or gDNA that served as material.

Methods used by the authors: Amplified reference gene primers provided the basis for estimating nucleated cell counts. Using immunoSEQ multiplex PCR, the repertoire was profiled, and TCRdb retains in-frame clones only, with some absent. The V and J calls and clone size are taken from that table; D and trimming were inferred from the DNA. This sample yields roughly 67,000 clones, of which roughly 85% are seen a single time; approximately 23% belongs to the top ten. The V segment lost 4 bases and the J segment 6 bases; nucleotides outside the gene matches: 0. Germline V gene sequence: CDR1 MNHNY, CDR2 SVGAGI (reference sequence). The CDR3 consists of 11 residues.

Sequenced: peripheral blood. The TCR sequence derives from a man aged 50 to 60 with acute or convalescent COVID-19. The chain carries TRBV6-6 and TRBJ2-7; TRBD2 matches at 7 bases. Written as DNA, the CDR3 is TGTGCCAGCAGTTGGGGGGGCGAGCAGTACGTC. Its translation: CASSWGGEQYV.